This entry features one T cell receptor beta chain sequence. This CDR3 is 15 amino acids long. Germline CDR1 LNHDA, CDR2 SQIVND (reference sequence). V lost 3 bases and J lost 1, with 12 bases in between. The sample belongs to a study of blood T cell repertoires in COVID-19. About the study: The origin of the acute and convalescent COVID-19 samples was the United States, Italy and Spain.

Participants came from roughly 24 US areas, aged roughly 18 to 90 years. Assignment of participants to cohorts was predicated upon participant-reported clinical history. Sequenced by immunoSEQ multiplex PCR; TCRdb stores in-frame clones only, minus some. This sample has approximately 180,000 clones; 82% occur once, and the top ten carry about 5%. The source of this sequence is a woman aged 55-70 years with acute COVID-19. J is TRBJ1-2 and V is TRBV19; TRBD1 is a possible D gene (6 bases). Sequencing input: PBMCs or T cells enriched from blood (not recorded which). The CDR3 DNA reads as TGTGCCAGTAGTATCCCGAACAGGGATAACTATGGCTACACCTTC. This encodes CASSIPNRDNYGYTF.